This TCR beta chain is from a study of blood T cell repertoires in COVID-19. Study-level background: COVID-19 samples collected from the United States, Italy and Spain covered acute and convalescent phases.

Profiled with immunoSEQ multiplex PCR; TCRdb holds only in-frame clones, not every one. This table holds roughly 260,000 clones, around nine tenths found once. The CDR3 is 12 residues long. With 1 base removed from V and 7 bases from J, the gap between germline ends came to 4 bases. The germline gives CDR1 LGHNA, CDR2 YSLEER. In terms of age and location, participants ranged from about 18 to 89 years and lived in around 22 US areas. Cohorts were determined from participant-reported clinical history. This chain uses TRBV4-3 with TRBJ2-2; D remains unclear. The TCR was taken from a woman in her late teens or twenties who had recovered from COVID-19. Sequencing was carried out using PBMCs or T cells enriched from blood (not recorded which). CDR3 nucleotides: TGCGCCAGCAGCCAAGCTTTCGGGGAGCTGTTTTTT. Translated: CASSQAFGELFF.